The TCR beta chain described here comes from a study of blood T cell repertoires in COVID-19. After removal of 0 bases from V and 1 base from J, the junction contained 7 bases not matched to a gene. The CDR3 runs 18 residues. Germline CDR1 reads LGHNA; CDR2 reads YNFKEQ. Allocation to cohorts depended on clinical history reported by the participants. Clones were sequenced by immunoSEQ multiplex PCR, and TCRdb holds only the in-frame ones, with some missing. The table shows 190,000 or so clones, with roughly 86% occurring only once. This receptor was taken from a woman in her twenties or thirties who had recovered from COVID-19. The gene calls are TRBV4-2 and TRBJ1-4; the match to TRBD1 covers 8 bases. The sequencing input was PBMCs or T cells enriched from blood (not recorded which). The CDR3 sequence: CASSQDRQGALTNEKLFF. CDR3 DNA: TGTGCCAGCAGCCAAGATCGCCAGGGGGCTTTAACTAATGAAAAACTGTTTTTT.